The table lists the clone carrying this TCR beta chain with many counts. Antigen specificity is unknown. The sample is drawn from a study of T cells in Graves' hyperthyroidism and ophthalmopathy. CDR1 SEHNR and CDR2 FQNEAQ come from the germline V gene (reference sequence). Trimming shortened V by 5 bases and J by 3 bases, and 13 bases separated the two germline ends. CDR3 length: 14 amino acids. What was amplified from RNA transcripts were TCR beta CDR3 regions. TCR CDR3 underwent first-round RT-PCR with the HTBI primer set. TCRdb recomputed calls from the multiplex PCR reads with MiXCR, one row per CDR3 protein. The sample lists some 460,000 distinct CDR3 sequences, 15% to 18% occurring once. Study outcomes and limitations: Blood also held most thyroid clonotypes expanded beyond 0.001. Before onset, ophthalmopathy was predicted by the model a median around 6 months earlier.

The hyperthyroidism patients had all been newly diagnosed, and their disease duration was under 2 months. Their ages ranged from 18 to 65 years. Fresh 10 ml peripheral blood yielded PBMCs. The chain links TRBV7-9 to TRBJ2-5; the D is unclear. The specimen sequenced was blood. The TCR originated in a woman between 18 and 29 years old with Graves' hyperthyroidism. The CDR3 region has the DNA TGTGCCAGCAGCCCCCCGGTCCTAAAAGAGACCCAGTACTTC. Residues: CASSPPVLKETQYF.